The rows below give T cell receptor beta chains drawn from one sample of a study of cytomegalovirus exposure and HLA in healthy donors. The method was immunoSEQ multiplex PCR; TCRdb's version includes in-frame clones alone and lacks a portion of them. The sample consists of fewer than 85,000 clones, more than 65% of them appearing once. Sequences were obtained from PBMCs. The receptors derive from a man aged 65 to 85 in good health and CMV-seropositive. Each CDR3 is given with its conserved first and last residue. A D gene is named only where the DNA matches it firmly. Clone size is shown for a subset of rows, as once, few, many or a class of expanded clone.

>TRBV4-1|TRBJ1-2|.|TRBD1
CASSHTGGANYGYTF
TGCGCCAGCAGCCACACAGGGGGGGCTAACTATGGCTACACCTTC
>TRBV2|TRBJ2-3|.|.
CASSPLDTQYF
TGTGCCAGCAGTCCCCTGGATACGCAGTATTTT
>TRBV6-1|TRBJ2-7|.|.
CASSERSGSYEQYF
TGTGCCAGCAGTGAAAGGTCGGGATCCTACGAGCAGTACTTC
>TRBV20-1|TRBJ2-7|.|TRBD2
CSARTSDEQYF
TGCAGTGCTAGGACTAGCGACGAGCAGTACTTC
>TRBV30|TRBJ1-2|.|TRBD1
CAWRVTGGGDYTF
TGTGCCTGGAGGGTGACAGGGGGAGGTGACTACACCTTC
>TRBV28|TRBJ2-6|.|.
CASSFLSTSGANVLTF
TGTGCCAGCAGTTTTCTGAGTACTTCTGGGGCCAACGTCCTGACTTTC
>TRBV5-1|TRBJ2-7|.|TRBD2
CASSFVAGGQYEQYF
TGCGCCAGCAGCTTCGTAGCGGGGGGGCAATACGAGCAGTACTTC
>TRBV7-6|TRBJ2-2|.|TRBD2
CASSLEAGGNTGELFF
TGTGCCAGCAGCTTAGAAGCGGGAGGAAACACCGGGGAGCTGTTTTTT
>TRBV5-1|TRBJ2-7|.|TRBD2
CASSLRLAGADEQYF
TGCGCCAGCAGCTTACGACTAGCGGGAGCGGACGAGCAGTACTTC
>TRBV7-2|TRBJ2-7|.|TRBD1
CASSTLQGDRGHEQYF
TGTGCCAGCAGCACCCTCCAGGGGGACAGGGGGCACGAGCAGTACTTC
>TRBV5-4|TRBJ2-1|.|.
CASSIQGGSYNEQFF
TGTGCCAGCAGCATACAGGGGGGGTCCTACAATGAGCAGTTCTTC
>TRBV5-8|TRBJ1-1|few|.
CASSRWGGTEAFF
TGTGCCAGCAGCCGTTGGGGGGGCACTGAAGCTTTCTTT
>TRBV2|TRBJ1-5|once|.
CASKFSIAQPQHF
TGTGCCAGCAAGTTCAGTATAGCTCAGCCCCAGCATTTT
>TRBV5-4|TRBJ1-1|.|.
CASSLQGSGQAFF
TGTGCCAGCAGCTTACAGGGTAGTGGACAAGCTTTCTTT
>TRBV10-1|TRBJ2-1|.|TRBD1
CASSRAQGAWNEQFF
TGCGCCAGCAGCCGAGCGCAGGGGGCATGGAATGAGCAGTTCTTC
>TRBV28|TRBJ2-3|.|TRBD2
CASSTGGRSTDTQYF
TGTGCCAGCAGTACGGGCGGGAGGAGCACAGATACGCAGTATTTT
>TRBV29-1|TRBJ2-7|.|TRBD1
CSVAPQGAGEQYF
TGCAGCGTAGCCCCACAGGGGGCGGGGGAGCAGTACTTC
>TRBV5-1|TRBJ1-3|.|TRBD1
CASSRGQGSGNTIYF
TGCGCCAGCAGCCGAGGACAGGGATCGGGAAACACCATATATTTT
>TRBV5-3|TRBJ1-2|.|.
CARSLESGYTF
TGTGCCAGAAGCTTAGAGAGTGGCTACACCTTC